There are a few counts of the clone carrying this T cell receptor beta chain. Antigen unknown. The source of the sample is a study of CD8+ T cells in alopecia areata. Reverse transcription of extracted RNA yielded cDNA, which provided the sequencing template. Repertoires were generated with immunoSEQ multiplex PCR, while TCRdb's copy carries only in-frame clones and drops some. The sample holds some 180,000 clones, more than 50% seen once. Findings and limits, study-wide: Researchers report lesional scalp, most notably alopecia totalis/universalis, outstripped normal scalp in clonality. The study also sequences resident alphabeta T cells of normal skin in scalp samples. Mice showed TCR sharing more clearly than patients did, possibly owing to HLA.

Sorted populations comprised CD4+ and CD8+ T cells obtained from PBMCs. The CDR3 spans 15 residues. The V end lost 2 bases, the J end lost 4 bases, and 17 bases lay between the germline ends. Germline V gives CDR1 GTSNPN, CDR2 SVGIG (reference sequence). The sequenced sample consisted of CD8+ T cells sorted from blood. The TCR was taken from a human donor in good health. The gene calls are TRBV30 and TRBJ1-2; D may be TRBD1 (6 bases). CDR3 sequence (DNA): TGTGCCTGGAGTCGAACAGGGCAGAGAACCTATGGCTACACCTTC. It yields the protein CAWSRTGQRTYGYTF.